This note documents a single T cell receptor (beta chain) sequence. The target antigen is unknown. From germline, CDR1 is SQVTM and CDR2 ANQGSEA. The CDR3 has 14 residues. With V trimmed by 0 bases and J by 6 bases, 4 bases remained unmatched. Extracted RNA was reverse transcribed into cDNA, the sequencing template. Profiling relied on immunoSEQ multiplex PCR, and the TCRdb table lists in-frame clones only, not all of them. The sample yields roughly 150,000 clones, around 50% seen once. This sample was taken from a study of CD8+ T cells in alopecia areata. Looking at the study overall: Patients received oral tofacitinib, 5 to 10 mg twice daily, for moderate-to-severe alopecia areata. Broader study findings: Clonality was higher in lesional than normal scalp, especially in alopecia totalis/universalis. Scalp specimens additionally yield sequences from normal skin's resident alphabeta T cells. The study found that many expanded lesional clones persisted in scalp and blood during tofacitinib.

Regarding treatment: oral pan-JAK inhibitor, 5-10 mg twice daily. This sequence joins TRBV29-1 and TRBJ1-1; 10 positions agree with TRBD1. This clonotype was obtained from a human donor with alopecia areata. Sequencing used CD8+ T cells sorted from blood, obtained at week 4, from a patient treated with tofacitinib. CDR3 in DNA: TGCAGCGTTGAAGAGGGGACAGGGGCATCTGAAGCTTTCTTT. It yields the protein CSVEEGTGASEAFF.